This T cell receptor beta chain was captured in a study of T-cell memory formation after mild COVID-19. Via MiXCR, TCRdb re-called the 5' RACE reads, giving one row per CDR3 protein. The sample has about 360,000 distinct CDR3 sequences, roughly 14% seen once. This clonotype was picked up a small number of times. CDR1 is GTSNPN and CDR2 is SVGIG in the germline V gene (reference sequence). This CDR3 has 12 amino acids. Trimming took 4 bases from V and 7 from J, leaving 13 bases between them. The chain joins TRBV30 to TRBJ1-2; D is possibly TRBD1 (5 bases). This receptor was obtained from a young man who had mild COVID-19 (a few samples of this study predate the infection). Cell type and time point are not known. Sequenced sample: PBMCs or a T cell subset sorted from them (not recorded which). CDR3 coding DNA: TGTGCCTGGACTGTGGGGACGGGTGGCTACACCTTC. Translated, it gives CAWTVGTGGYTF.